These 27 T cell receptor beta chains originate from one sample sequenced in a study of cytotoxic CD8 clonotypes in ibrutinib-treated CLL. Repertoires were generated with immunoSEQ multiplex PCR, while TCRdb's copy carries only in-frame clones and drops some. Altogether more than 300,000 clones are present, about 80% being singletons, with the ten largest covering over 6.5%. Sample: PBMCs, taken before ibrutinib treatment. These receptor sequences come from a human donor with chronic lymphocytic leukemia.

A few counts support this clone. This chain connects TRBV19 to TRBJ2-6; no firm D call. Germline V gives CDR1 LNHDA, CDR2 SQIVND (reference sequence). The CDR3 totals 12 residues. Trimming stripped 10 bases from V and 2 bases from J, with 6 bases between. The CDR3 DNA reads as TGTGCCACCCGTCCTGGGGCCAACGTCCTGACTTTC. It yields the protein CATRPGANVLTF.

This chain links TRBV6-5 with TRBJ2-7, with a possible D match to TRBD1 (6 bases). Germline CDR1 reads MNHEY; CDR2 reads SVGAGI. Trimming took off 6 bases at V and 3 bases at J, with 15 bases between the two ends. The CDR3 consists of 14 residues. This CDR3 is CASSPYREIYEQYF. CDR3 coding DNA: TGTGCCAGCAGCCCGTACAGGGAGATCTACGAGCAGTACTTC.

The chain has TRBV18 and TRBJ2-1, with D perhaps TRBD2 (6 bases). Germline V gene data show CDR1 as KGHSH and CDR2 as LQKENI. The CDR3 loop spans 14 amino acids. V was shortened by 0 bases and J by 8 bases, with 11 bases between the two germline ends. CDR3 coding DNA: TGTGCCAGCTCACCACCGGGGCGGGGCGATGAGCAGTTCTTC. Its translation is CASSPPGRGDEQFF.

The chain couples TRBV10-1 to TRBJ2-7; D gene unclear. Germline loops: CDR1 WNHNN, CDR2 SYGVQD (reference sequence). The CDR3 extends over 11 amino acids. V lost 6 bases, J lost 7 bases, and 10 bases lay in between. CDR3 sequence reads: CASSIGGEQYF. CDR3 nucleotides: TGCGCCAGCAGCATCGGTGGGGAGCAGTACTTC.

This chain connects TRBV29-1 to TRBJ1-1; D is ambiguous. V lost 4 bases and J 3 bases, leaving 15 bases between the germline ends. Per the germline V gene, CDR1 is SQVTM and CDR2 is ANQGSEA. The CDR3 runs 14 residues. In DNA, the CDR3 is TGCAGCGTTGTAAAAGGGCCCGACGACACTGAAGCTTTCTTT. Residues: CSVVKGPDDTEAFF.

This clone was picked up many times. The rearrangement links TRBV7-2 to TRBJ1-5, with D possibly TRBD1 on 6 matching bases. V was clipped by 2 bases and J by 4 bases, with 9 bases between them. The CDR3 has 14 amino acids. CDR1 and CDR2 from the germline V gene are SGHTA and FQGNSA. CDR3 amino acids: CASSLRTDNQPQHF. CDR3 DNA: TGTGCCAGCAGCTTACGGACAGATAATCAGCCCCAGCATTTT.

The V call is TRBV5-4, the J call TRBJ2-3; D not resolved. Trimming took 3 bases from V and 3 from J, leaving 17 bases between them. This CDR3 comprises 16 residues. Germline V gives CDR1 SGHNT, CDR2 YYREEE (reference sequence). CDR3 in amino acids: CASSSRSGWQTDTQYF. The CDR3 nucleotides read TGTGCCAGCAGCTCTAGGTCGGGTTGGCAAACAGATACGCAGTATTTT.

The chain has TRBV7-2 and TRBJ2-1; 12 bases align to TRBD2. The germline CDR1 and CDR2 sequences are SGHTA and FQGNSA. Trimming at V came to 4 bases and at J to 7 bases, leaving 17 bases not matched to a gene. This CDR3 has 19 residues. The CDR3 spells CASSWTSGTYPPTGNEQFF. CDR3 sequence (DNA): TGTGCCAGCAGCTGGACTAGCGGGACTTACCCACCTACGGGGAATGAGCAGTTCTTC.

The chain has TRBV10-3 and TRBJ1-5, with D perhaps TRBD1 (5 bases). The CDR3 extends over 13 amino acids. Per germline, CDR1 ENHRY and CDR2 SYGVKD. Between the trimmed V and J ends, which lost 7 bases and 5 bases, there was a span of 12 bases. The CDR3 DNA reads as TGTGCCATCAATCCGGGGGAGGATCAGCCCCAGCATTTT. As protein: CAINPGEDQPQHF.

The chain links TRBV10-1 to TRBJ2-7, with TRBD2 identical over 8 bases. Germline CDR1 and CDR2: WNHNN and SYGVQD (reference sequence). CDR3 size: 15 residues. The junction had 4 bases not matched to a gene; V was cut back by 3 bases and J by 0 bases. This CDR3 reads CASSDQRGLSYEQYF. The CDR3 region has the DNA TGCGCCAGCAGTGATCAGCGGGGGCTCTCCTACGAGCAGTACTTC.

The V and J genes are TRBV7-9 and TRBJ2-5, with TRBD1 matching 7 bases. The junction had 8 bases not matched to a gene; V was cut back by 7 bases and J by 3 bases. The CDR3 covers 14 residues. Germline loops: CDR1 SEHNR, CDR2 FQNEAQ (reference sequence). The CDR3 DNA is TGTGCCAGCACCCGGACAGGAAAGGAAGAGACCCAGTACTTC. This encodes CASTRTGKEETQYF.

The rearrangement uses TRBV4-3 and TRBJ2-3; TRBD1 might be the D (6 bases). V shed 4 bases and J shed 4 bases, with 12 bases lying between them. Germline V gene data show CDR1 as LGHNA and CDR2 as YSLEER. This CDR3 region has 14 residues. Written as DNA, the CDR3 is TGCGCCAGCAGCCTACAGGGCTTGTCAGATACGCAGTATTTT. Its translation: CASSLQGLSDTQYF.

The chain couples TRBV5-1 to TRBJ2-7; D gene unclear. Trimming pared 2 bases from V and 4 bases from J, leaving 16 bases between. This CDR3 is built from 15 residues. Germline V gene lookup returns CDR1 SGHRS and CDR2 YFSETQ. The CDR3 spells CASSLVTSPPYEQYF. CDR3 bases: TGCGCCAGCAGCTTAGTTACGAGCCCCCCTTACGAGCAGTACTTC.

For this clone: Other DNA sequences in this specimen translate into the identical CDR3. The rearrangement links TRBV28 to TRBJ1-5; TRBD1 aligns across 7 bases. Per the germline V gene, CDR1 is MDHEN and CDR2 is SYDVKM. The CDR3 sequence is 14 residues long. The trim removed 6 bases at V and 0 bases at J, leaving 2 bases unmatched. The CDR3 spells CASSRQGSNQPQHF. In DNA form, the CDR3 reads TGTGCCAGCAGCAGACAGGGTAGCAATCAGCCCCAGCATTTT.

The chain joins TRBV19 to TRBJ1-2, with a possible D match to TRBD1 (5 bases). Trimming removed 3 bases from V and 0 bases from J, with 14 bases in between. The germline V gene encodes CDR1 LNHDA and CDR2 SQIVND (reference sequence). This CDR3 spans 16 amino acids. The CDR3 coding sequence is TGTGCCAGTAGTATTTCTATCGGGGGATCTAACTATGGCTACACCTTC. Translating it yields CASSISIGGSNYGYTF.

The rearrangement uses TRBV5-5 and TRBJ2-2; 7 bases agree with TRBD1. The CDR3 is 17 amino acids. J gave up 2 bases and V 1 base, and 8 bases lay outside the gene matches. Germline V gives CDR1 SGHKS, CDR2 YYEKEE (reference sequence). For the CDR3, the DNA is TGTGCCAGCAGCTTGTCTTCGGGACAGCAAAACACCGGGGAGCTGTTTTTT. Protein: CASSLSSGQQNTGELFF. Filled out from reference TRBV5-5 and TRBJ2-2, the complete variable domain reads DAGVTQSPTHLIKTRGQQVTLRCSPISGHKSVSWYQQVLGQGPQFIFQYYEKEERGRGNFPDRFSARQFPNYSSELNVNALLLGDSALYLCASSLSSGQQNTGELFFGEGSRLTVL.

This chain joins TRBV29-1 and TRBJ2-7, with D unclear. Germline V gives CDR1 SQVTM, CDR2 ANQGSEA. Trimming took 5 bases from V and 6 from J, leaving 14 bases between them. CDR3 size: 12 residues. CDR3 nucleotides: TGCAGCGTTCCCCGGGTGGGCGGCGAGCAGTACTTC. The encoded protein is CSVPRVGGEQYF.

This chain joins TRBV18 and TRBJ2-6, with 8 nucleotides matching TRBD1. CDR1 and CDR2 from the germline V gene are KGHSH and LQKENI. CDR3 size: 19 residues. V lost 3 bases, J lost 1 base, and 11 bases stayed unmatched. In nucleotides, the CDR3 is TGTGCCAGCTCACCCATCTTGACAGGGGATTTTTCTGGGGCCAACGTCCTGACTTTC. This translates into CASSPILTGDFSGANVLTF.

The V call is TRBV4-1, the J call TRBJ1-5; the D gene is possibly TRBD1 (6 bases). V dropped 1 base and J dropped 5 bases, with 18 bases sitting between them. Germline CDR1 reads MGHRA; CDR2 reads YSYEKL. The CDR3 extends over 17 amino acids. DNA of the CDR3: TGCGCCAGCAGCCAAGTTACGGGGGGCCGAAAGTATCAGCCCCAGCATTTT. Translation gives CASSQVTGGRKYQPQHF.

The chain couples TRBV5-1 to TRBJ2-3; no clear D gene. V was trimmed by 4 bases and J by 0 bases, leaving 6 bases between them. The CDR3 covers 13 residues. The V gene's germline CDR1 is SGHRS and CDR2 YFSETQ. CDR3 sequence reads: CASSAASTDTQYF. The CDR3 DNA is TGCGCCAGCAGCGCGGCCAGCACAGATACGCAGTATTTT.

The chain joins TRBV28 to TRBJ1-1; the match to TRBD1 covers 7 bases. Germline lookup yields CDR1 MDHEN and CDR2 SYDVKM. This CDR3 contains 17 residues. J was trimmed by 0 bases and V by 7 bases; bases with no gene match: 14. DNA of the CDR3: TGTGCCAGCACCGGGACCGGGACAGCCGTCATGAACACTGAAGCTTTCTTT. Amino acid sequence: CASTGTGTAVMNTEAFF.

The chain couples TRBV7-9 to TRBJ2-5, with D maybe TRBD2 (6 bases). CDR1 and CDR2 from the germline V gene are SEHNR and FQNEAQ (reference sequence). Deletions cut 1 base from V and 1 base from J, with 13 bases between. CDR3 length: 16 residues. The CDR3 DNA sequence: TGTGCCAGCAGCTTAGGTTCGCGGAGGGCCCAAGAGACCCAGTACTTC. Its protein is CASSLGSRRAQETQYF.

The rearrangement uses TRBV27 and TRBJ1-2; D is ambiguous. In germline, CDR1 is MNHEY, CDR2 SMNVEV (reference sequence). The CDR3 totals 16 residues. V lost 1 base to trimming and J lost 2 bases, with 14 bases between them. The CDR3 protein is CASSLLFWGGNYGYTF. DNA for the CDR3: TGTGCCAGCAGTTTATTGTTCTGGGGAGGGAACTATGGCTACACCTTC.

Only one count was recorded for this clone. This sequence joins TRBV30 and TRBJ1-2, with 7 bases lining up with TRBD1. The CDR3 has 13 residues. Germline assignment: CDR1 GTSNPN and CDR2 SVGIG (reference sequence). Germline trimming cut 5 bases from V and 4 bases from J; bases unmatched to any gene: 7. CDR3 in DNA: TGTGCCTGGGGGGGACAGACCGGCTATGGCTACACCTTC. This gives the protein CAWGGQTGYGYTF.

CDR3 in DNA: TGTGCCAGCAGTTCAGGGGGGAACACTGAAGCTTTCTTT. Translated: CASSSGGNTEAFF. The rearrangement links TRBV6-1 to TRBJ1-1, with TRBD1 matching 7 bases. The V gene's germline CDR1 is MNHNS and CDR2 SASEGT. V shed 5 bases and J 1 base; nucleotides not matched to a gene: 1. There are 13 residues in the CDR3.

The rearrangement uses TRBV7-2 and TRBJ1-1; D not resolved. V lost 3 bases and J lost 7, with 9 bases in between. Germline V gene sequence: CDR1 SGHTA, CDR2 FQGNSA. The CDR3 spans 12 residues. The CDR3 nucleotides are TGTGCCAGCAGCTTCTGGAGGGATGAAGCTTTCTTT. Its translation is CASSFWRDEAFF.

The rearrangement joins TRBV9 to TRBJ2-2; maybe TRBD1 (6 bases). Germline V gives CDR1 SGDLS, CDR2 YYNGEE. The CDR3 is made up of 15 amino acids. Trimming removed 3 bases from V and 3 bases from J, with 12 bases in between. CDR3 region: CASSGTGFDTGELFF. The CDR3 coding sequence is TGTGCCAGCAGCGGAACAGGGTTCGACACCGGGGAGCTGTTTTTT.